This TCR beta chain came from a study of blood T cell repertoires in COVID-19. Looking at the study overall: Samples came from the United States, Italy and Spain, spanning acute and convalescent COVID-19.

This clone was recorded at least ten times. CDR3 length: 16 residues. V was trimmed by 0 bases and J by 1 base, leaving 12 bases between them. Per the germline V gene, CDR1 is LGHNA and CDR2 is YSLEER. Clones were read by immunoSEQ multiplex PCR, and TCRdb kept only the in-frame ones, dropping some. The sample carries tens of thousands of clones, 68% recorded once. The chain carries TRBV4-3 and TRBJ1-1; D is possibly TRBD1 (5 bases). Sequencing used peripheral blood. The clonotype was recovered from a woman in her 70s with acute or convalescent COVID-19. The CDR3 DNA reads as TGCGCCAGCAGCCAAGATCCCCAGGGAGGGAACACTGAAGCTTTCTTT. This sequence encodes CASSQDPQGGNTEAFF.